A single sample gave rise to the 2 T cell receptor beta chains below, sequenced in a study of blood T cell repertoires in COVID-19. The table came from immunoSEQ multiplex PCR; TCRdb's copy has only in-frame clones and leaves some out. The sample has approximately 250,000 clones; about 90% are singletons. The specimen was peripheral blood. The receptor set was obtained from a woman in her 70s with COVID-19, enrolled during active disease.

J is TRBJ1-2 and V is TRBV7-9; 11 bases line up with TRBD1. This CDR3 is 14 amino acids long. V lost 5 bases, J lost 8 bases, and 7 bases stayed unmatched. Germline V CDR1 and CDR2: SEHNR, FQNEAQ (reference sequence). The DNA for the CDR3 is TGTGCCAGCAGCGCCGGACAGGGGGCGAGGGGCTACACCTTC. This codes for CASSAGQGARGYTF.

This chain connects TRBV4-1 to TRBJ2-2; TRBD2 matches 9 bases. The junction had 4 bases not matched to a gene; V was cut back by 1 base and J by 4 bases. Germline V gene lookup returns CDR1 MGHRA and CDR2 YSYEKL. This CDR3 has 16 amino acids. For the CDR3, the DNA is TGCGCCAGCAGCCAAGTAGCGGGAGCAGGCACCGGGGAGCTGTTTTTT. As protein: CASSQVAGAGTGELFF.